These 2 T cell receptor beta chains were all obtained from the same sample, sequenced in a study of T cells in women clearing cervical HPV infection. Clones were sequenced by immunoSEQ multiplex PCR, and TCRdb holds only the in-frame ones, with some missing. Its clone listing holds tens of thousands of clones. Sequences were obtained from blood buffy coat. The receptors stem from a woman aged 18 to 75 with a cervical HPV16 infection that either progressed to CIN3+ or cleared (not recorded which).

As regards this clone: Sequencing ends 3 residues short of the CDR3 end; the germline J gene provides the rest. This rearrangement joins TRBV30 to TRBJ2-3, with a possible D match to TRBD2 (7 bases). Germline V gene data show CDR1 as GTSNPN and CDR2 as SVGIG (reference sequence). CDR3 length: 12 residues. CDR3: CAWGRGGETQYF. CDR3 DNA (partial): TGTGCCTGGGGAAGGGGGGGAGAGACG.

About this clone itself: The read terminates 3 residues ahead of where the CDR3 ends, so the germline J gene completes it. The chain recombines TRBV20-1 with TRBJ2-3, with TRBD2 matching over 14 bases. With V trimmed by 6 bases and J by 6 bases, 11 bases remained unmatched. Per the germline V gene, CDR1 is DFQATT and CDR2 is SNEGSKA (reference sequence). This CDR3 is 16 amino acids long. The CDR3 protein is CSAPGGTSGRWDTQYF. The covered CDR3 bases are TGCAGTGCGCCGGGTGGGACTAGCGGGAGATGGGATACG.